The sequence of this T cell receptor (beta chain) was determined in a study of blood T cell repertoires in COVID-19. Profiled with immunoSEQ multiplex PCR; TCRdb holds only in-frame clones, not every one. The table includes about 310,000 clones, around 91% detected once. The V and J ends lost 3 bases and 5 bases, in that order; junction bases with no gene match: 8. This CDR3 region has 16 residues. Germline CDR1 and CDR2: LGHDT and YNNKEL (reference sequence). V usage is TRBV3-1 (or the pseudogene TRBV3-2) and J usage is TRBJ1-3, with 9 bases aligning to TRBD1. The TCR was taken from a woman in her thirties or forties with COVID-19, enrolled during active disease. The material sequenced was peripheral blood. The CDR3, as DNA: TGTGCCAGCAGCCACCCGACGGACAGGGGAAGAAACACCATATATTTT. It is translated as CASSHPTDRGRNTIYF.